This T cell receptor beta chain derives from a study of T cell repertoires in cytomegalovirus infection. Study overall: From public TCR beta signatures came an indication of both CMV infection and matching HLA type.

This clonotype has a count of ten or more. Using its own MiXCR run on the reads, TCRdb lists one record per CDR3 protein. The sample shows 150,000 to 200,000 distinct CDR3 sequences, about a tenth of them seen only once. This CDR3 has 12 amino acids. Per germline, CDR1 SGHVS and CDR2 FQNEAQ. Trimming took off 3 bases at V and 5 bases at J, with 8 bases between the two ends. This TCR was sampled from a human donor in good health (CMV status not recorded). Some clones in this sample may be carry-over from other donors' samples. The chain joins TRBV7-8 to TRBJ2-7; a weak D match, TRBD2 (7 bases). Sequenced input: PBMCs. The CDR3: CASSFGGHEQYF. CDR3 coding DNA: TGTGCCAGCAGCTTCGGGGGGCACGAGCAGTACTTC.